This TCR beta chain was recorded in a study of blood T cell repertoires in COVID-19. About the study: Sources were T cells, B-cell-depleted T cells, or PBMCs; the material itself was cDNA or gDNA.

Germline V CDR1 and CDR2: MNHEY, SVGEGT. This CDR3 spans 19 amino acids. The V segment lost 2 bases and the J segment 1 base; nucleotides outside the gene matches: 10. Study processing details: The assay estimated nucleated cells by amplifying reference gene primers. Profiling relied on immunoSEQ multiplex PCR, and the TCRdb table lists in-frame clones only, not all of them. V, J and clone size reflect that table, while D and trimming were determined from the DNA. The sample yields under 200,000 clones, roughly 80% seen once. Seattle's enrolled individuals joined amid active infection and were then monitored longitudinally.

This chain uses TRBV6-2 or TRBV6-3 with TRBJ2-6; 8 bases map to TRBD2. The sample was peripheral blood. The receptor was isolated from a woman in her 70s with COVID-19, enrolled during active disease. The CDR3 DNA is TGTGCCAGCAGTTACGAGAGCGGGAGCGGATCTTCTGGGGCCAACGTCCTGACTTTC. Its protein is CASSYESGSGSSGANVLTF.